This TCR beta chain was captured by sequencing in a study of blood T cells in healthy people across ages (dated by TCRdb to 2015 to 2017). Some background on the complete study: In model experiments, template switching captured about one uniquely barcoded TCR beta cDNA molecule for every two T cells. To track age-related changes in TCR beta repertoire diversity, the study relied on deep sequencing normalized with unique cDNA molecular identifiers. The study analyzed two additional independent replicas of 1 million unique cDNA reads from the same blood draw for two donors, one aged 18 to 30 and one aged 80 or older. The donors were split into four age groups: young (average around 15 years), middle-aged (39), aged (over 55) and long-lived (about 74). Findings and caveats that apply to the study as a whole: Estimates of total diversity based on one million sequenced T cells were regarded as lower bounds and as underestimates. As age increased, observed TCR beta diversity per million T cells dropped in a roughly linear way, and a significant reduction was already evident by age 40. Observed TCR beta diversity correlated strongly with the percentage of naive T cells measured by flow cytometry. Compared with the aged group, the long-lived group had more naive CD4+ T cells, fewer expanded clones and increased TCR diversity, suggesting age selection. Because the CMV infection status of the donors was unknown, age-related changes in expanded clonotypes may potentially have been confounded. Bulk unsorted PBMC profiling prevented conclusive comparison of naive and antigen-experienced compartments.

The library was obtained by 5' RACE. The sequencing machine was an Illumina HiSeq 2500. A second PCR of roughly 7 to 12 cycles was run with a J-beta primer mix and a sample-barcoded 5' primer. A unique molecular identifier was introduced onto each TCR beta cDNA molecule by a template-switch 5' adaptor carrying 12 random nucleotides. Each sample yielded at least 2.5 million CDR3-containing paired-end reads. The Mint cDNA synthesis kit, primed by a TRBC-specific oligonucleotide, was used to synthesize first-strand cDNA from all RNA. Following uracil-DNA glycosylase treatment, a first 18-cycle PCR with universal primers M1SS and BC2_uni_R was performed on all cDNA. As for the authors' bioinformatics: Normalization of each sample was performed by random selection of 1 million high-quality reads, each carrying a distinct molecular identifier. Instead of being binned into consensus sequences, reads that shared molecular identifiers were thrown out. MiTCR, with a Q25 quality threshold and the strictest error-elimination algorithm, was used for CDR3 identification, clonotype clustering and error correction. A nonparametric unseen species model using Euler transformation provided a lower-bound estimate of total TCR beta diversity. The public reads were reanalyzed by TCRdb: fastp trimming at Q25, MiXCR alignment, in-frame beta chains only. Entries that share a CDR3 protein sequence are merged under the most common genes and DNA. The V and J calls come from TCRdb's annotation, not from the publication. Across this sample there are approximately 960,000 distinct CDR3 sequences, with roughly 29% seen only once. Approximately 10% of the sample lies in the top ten.

This clonotype was seen ten or more times. Its cognate antigen has yet to be identified. No base qualities exist here, and no much larger clone lies one base off it. Trimming accounts for 5 bases at V and 0 bases at J, while the number of junction bases matched to no gene is 3. As encoded in the germline V gene (reference sequence), CDR1 is DFQATT while CDR2 is SNEGSKA. The CDR3 sequence holds 15 residues, the cysteine and phenylalanine included. Only the CDR3 DNA is retained, 45 bases long and in frame from the first base. Donors were 39 systemically healthy Caucasian individuals from Russia aged about 6 to 100 years. Each donor gave 8 to 10 milliliters of peripheral blood, drawn into EDTA-treated Vacutainer tubes. Ficoll-Paque density-gradient centrifugation was used to isolate PBMCs, with at least 6.5 million per sample. Total RNA was extracted from PBMCs with Trizol reagent, with at least 6 micrograms obtained per sample. For every donor, an aliquot of PBMCs went through flow cytometry to measure the percentages of naive CD45RAhigh/CD27high T cells.

These same data were also listed under a study on T cells of mothers and their children. According to the second study: The donors were nine systemically healthy Caucasian individuals, made up of three mothers and their six children. cDNA synthesis consumed the entire amount of extracted RNA, loaded at around 1.4 ug RNA in each 15 ul reaction. In the second PCR, sample barcodes and 2-4 random nucleotides were introduced via the M1S primer. Each mother yielded over 8.5 million TCR beta CDR3 reads and each child a few million reads. Thymic selection similarly shapes TCR recombination output in related and unrelated pairs, with minor effect from inherited differences. Normalized repertoire overlap was always found to be slightly, but never significantly, higher in related mother-child pairs than in unrelated mother-child pairs. No persistent microchimeric T cell clones were found, with a detection sensitivity of roughly 100 clones per million clonotypes. Deep NGS was used in the study to compare the TCR beta repertoires of mothers and children and to look for features that separate related mother-child pairs from unrelated individuals. On average, the children were approximately 11 +/- 4 years old, while the mothers were about 38 +/- 4 years old. After adapter ligation with NEBNext reagents, the libraries were sequenced on Illumina HiSeq 2000 with 100+100 nt paired-end reads. To prevent cross-contamination, the mother and child libraries were prepared a month apart and were sequenced in separate runs. For each donor, somewhere between roughly 500,000 and 2,300,000 distinct TCR beta clonotypes were identified. Naive TCR beta clonotypes were estimated from low-frequency clonotypes matched to each donor's FACS-determined naive share, without sorting.

The sequenced sample consisted of blood. The TCR was taken from a woman between 40 and 50 years old in good health. This chain is built from TRBV20-1 and TRBJ2-6; 8 middle bases align to TRBD2. The DNA sequence is given as TGCAGTGCTGGCCGGGGGGGCTCTGGGGCCAACGTCCTGACTTTC. Its protein reads: CSAGRGGSGANVLTF.